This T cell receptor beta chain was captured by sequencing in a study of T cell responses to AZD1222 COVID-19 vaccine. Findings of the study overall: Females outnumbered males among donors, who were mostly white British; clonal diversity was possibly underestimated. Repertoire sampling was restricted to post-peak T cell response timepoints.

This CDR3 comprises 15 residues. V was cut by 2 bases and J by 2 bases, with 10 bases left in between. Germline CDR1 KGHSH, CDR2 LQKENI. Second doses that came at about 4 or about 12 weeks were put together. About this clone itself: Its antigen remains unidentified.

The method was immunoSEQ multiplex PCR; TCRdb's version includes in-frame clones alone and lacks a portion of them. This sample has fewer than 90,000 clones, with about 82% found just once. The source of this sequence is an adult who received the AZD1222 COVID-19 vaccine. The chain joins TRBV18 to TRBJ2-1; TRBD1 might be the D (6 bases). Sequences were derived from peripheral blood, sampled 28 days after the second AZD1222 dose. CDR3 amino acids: CASSPREGAYNEQFF. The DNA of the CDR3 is TGTGCCAGCTCACCAAGAGAGGGGGCCTACAATGAGCAGTTCTTC.